The next 7 T cell receptor beta chains were all read from a single sample in a study of neurological immune-mediated disorders. TCRdb reanalysed the 5' RACE reads using MiXCR and keeps one entry per CDR3 protein. The data contain 35,000 to 45,000 distinct CDR3 sequences, approximately 10% of them singletons. Specimen: CD4+ T cells from blood. The receptors were gathered from a woman between 25 and 40 years old with HTLV-1-associated myelopathy (HAM/TSP).

This clonotype was counted at least ten times. The rearrangement uses TRBV5-1 and TRBJ2-3, with D possibly matching TRBD2 (5 bases). V lost 6 bases and J lost 5, with 13 bases in between. This CDR3 has 13 amino acids. CDR1 is SGHRS and CDR2 is YFSETQ in the germline V gene. The CDR3 DNA is TGCGCCAGCACGAAGAGGGCGGAAGATACGCAGTATTTT. It encodes CASTKRAEDTQYF.

Ten or more counts support this clonotype. The genes are TRBV6-1 and TRBJ1-1, with D perhaps TRBD1 (5 bases). In germline, CDR1 is MNHNS, CDR2 SASEGT. The CDR3 covers 16 residues. The ends were cut back, 2 bases at V and 1 base at J, with 14 bases in the middle. This chain's CDR3 is CASSEQGTRGNTEAFF. As DNA, the CDR3 is TGTGCCAGCAGTGAACAGGGAACTAGGGGGAACACTGAAGCTTTCTTT.

This clonotype was picked up many times. The chain couples TRBV4-2 to TRBJ1-2; D call uncertain. Germline V CDR1 and CDR2: LGHNA, YNFKEQ. CDR3 length equals 15 residues. V was cut by 0 bases and J by 5 bases, with 13 bases left in between. Here the CDR3 reads CASSQDSGRHYGYTF. CDR3 nucleotide sequence: TGTGCCAGCAGCCAAGATTCGGGCCGGCATTATGGCTACACCTTC.

The chain employs TRBV24-1 and TRBJ2-2; the D is unclear. The CDR3 runs 15 residues. The V gene's germline CDR1 is KGHDR and CDR2 SFDVKD. The V end lost 5 bases, the J end lost 1 base, and 10 bases lay between the germline ends. CDR3 DNA sequence: TGTGCCACCAGTGTATCAGTACGGAACACCGGGGAGCTGTTTTTT. This gives the protein CATSVSVRNTGELFF.

Ten or more counts support this clonotype. This chain connects TRBV12-3 or TRBV12-4 to TRBJ1-6; weak D call: TRBD1 (6 bases). Deletions cut 5 bases from V and 8 bases from J, with 16 bases between. This CDR3 comprises 15 residues. CDR3 bases: TGTGCCAGCAGTCGGGATACAGGGTTGGATTCACCCCTCCACTTT. Translating gives CASSRDTGLDSPLHF.

With regard to this clonotype: A read error may account for a junction end that differs from germline. This chain links TRBV7-2 with TRBJ2-3; 14 nucleotides align to TRBD2. This CDR3 comprises 17 residues. Looked up from germline, CDR1 is SGHTA and CDR2 is FQGNSA. The CDR3 DNA is TGTGCCAGCAGACCAGGGACTAGCGGGGGACCCACAGATACGAAGTATTTT. Translated, it gives CASRPGTSGGPTDTKYF.

This clonotype appeared a few times. The V gene is TRBV20-1, the J gene TRBJ1-6; 10 nucleotides line up with TRBD1. The CDR3 length is 18 residues. Looked up from germline, CDR1 is DFQATT and CDR2 is SNEGSKA (reference sequence). J was trimmed by 6 bases and V by 2 bases; bases with no gene match: 13. This CDR3 reads CSARSRYRDRGGNSPLHF. The CDR3 bases are TGCAGTGCTAGATCACGATACCGGGACAGGGGCGGTAATTCACCCCTCCACTTT.